This T cell receptor beta chain is from a study of identical twins' blood T cells. The overall study: About 50 million reads came from about 12 libraries, six alpha, six beta. The study's findings and limits: Twins reportedly had markedly more similar V usage than unrelated donors, even among out-of-frame TCRbeta clonotypes. Twin similarity might stem from environmental factors, not only genetics.

Regarding this clonotype: No antigen is known for it.

The germline gives CDR1 MNHNY, CDR2 SVGAGI (reference sequence). This CDR3 is built from 14 residues. V lost 0 bases to trimming and J lost 7 bases, with 10 bases between them. TCR cDNA libraries came from RNA via a modified published protocol. MiXCR was run by TCRdb on the 5' RACE reads, yielding one entry per CDR3 protein. This sample has 300,000 to 450,000 distinct CDR3 sequences, with under 30% found just once. The TCR comes from a woman aged 18 to 50 in good health. The sample taken for sequencing was PBMCs. The chain has TRBV6-6 and TRBJ2-4; weak D call: TRBD1 (6 bases). CDR3 nucleotide sequence: TGTGCCAGCAGTTACTCAGGACAGTGGAACATTCAGTACTTC. Residues: CASSYSGQWNIQYF.